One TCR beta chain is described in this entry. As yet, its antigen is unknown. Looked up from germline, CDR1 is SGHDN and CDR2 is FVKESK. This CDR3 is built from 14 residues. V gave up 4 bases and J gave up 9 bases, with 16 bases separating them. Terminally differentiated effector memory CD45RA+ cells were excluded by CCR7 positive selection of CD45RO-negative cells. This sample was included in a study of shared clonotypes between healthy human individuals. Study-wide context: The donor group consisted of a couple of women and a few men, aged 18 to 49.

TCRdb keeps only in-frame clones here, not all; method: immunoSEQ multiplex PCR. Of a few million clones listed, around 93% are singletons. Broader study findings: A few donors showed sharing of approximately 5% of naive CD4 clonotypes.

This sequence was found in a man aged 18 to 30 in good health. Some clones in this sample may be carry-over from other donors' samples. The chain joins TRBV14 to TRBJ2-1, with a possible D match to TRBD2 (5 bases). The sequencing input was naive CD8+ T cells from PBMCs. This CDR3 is CASSLLSPGGEQFF. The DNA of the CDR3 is TGTGCCAGCAGCCTCTTGTCCCCCGGAGGTGAGCAGTTCTTC.